The 19 T cell receptor beta chains below were found in one sample sequenced in a study of OX40 agonist ivuxolimab in advanced cancers. The assay was immunoSEQ multiplex PCR, and TCRdb's table has in-frame clones only and misses some. This sample has around 18,000 clones, with around 87% found just once. Specimen: CD4+ or CD8+ T cells sorted from blood, collected in a trial of the OX40 agonist ivuxolimab. These receptors were obtained from an adult with an advanced solid tumor such as melanoma, head and neck, liver or kidney cancer.

This clone was seen a single time. The chain employs TRBV4-3 and TRBJ2-1, with D maybe TRBD2 (5 bases). The CDR3 is 15 amino acids. V dropped 1 base and J dropped 5 bases, with 12 bases sitting between them. Germline V gene lookup returns CDR1 LGHNA and CDR2 YSLEER. DNA of the CDR3: TGCGCCAGCAGCCAAGGCCTAGCCGAGGACAATGAGCAGTTCTTC. Translated: CASSQGLAEDNEQFF.

The rearrangement uses TRBV4-3 and TRBJ1-3, with no clear D. The CDR3 spans 15 residues. Trimming left V 0 bases short and J 0 bases short, with 6 bases between. The germline V gene encodes CDR1 LGHNA and CDR2 YSLEER. The CDR3 DNA reads as TGCGCCAGCAGCCAAGATTTGTTCTCTGGAAACACCATATATTTT. Residues: CASSQDLFSGNTIYF.

The chain recombines TRBV19 with TRBJ2-3; D remains ambiguous. Germline-derived CDR1 and CDR2 are LNHDA and SQIVND (reference sequence). Trimming took off 3 bases at V and 4 bases at J, with 8 bases between the two ends. The CDR3 is made up of 13 amino acids. CDR3 coding DNA: TGTGCCAGTAGTATCTTTTTCCCAGATACGCAGTATTTT. It translates to CASSIFFPDTQYF.

V gene TRBV9 combines with J gene TRBJ1-1, with TRBD1 as a possible D gene (6 bases). CDR1 and CDR2 from the germline V gene are SGDLS and YYNGEE. Trimming removed 4 bases from V and 10 bases from J, with 20 bases in between. The CDR3 has 14 amino acids. DNA of the CDR3: TGTGCCAGCAGCTTGGGGGCCGGTGCTCTCGGAGCTTTCTTT. Translation: CASSLGAGALGAFF.

This chain connects TRBV9 to TRBJ2-6; D is undetermined. The CDR3 extends over 13 amino acids. Germline CDR1 SGDLS, CDR2 YYNGEE. The V end was cut by 1 base, the J end by 1 base, with 0 bases between. CDR3 nucleotide sequence: TGTGCCAGCAGCGTATCTGGGGCCAACGTCCTGACTTTC. Translation: CASSVSGANVLTF.

The J gene is TRBJ1-3, the V gene TRBV28; 7 nucleotides line up with TRBD1. Germline-derived CDR1 and CDR2 are MDHEN and SYDVKM. The V and J ends lost 2 bases and 2 bases, in that order; junction bases with no gene match: 3. CDR3 length: 15 amino acids. CDR3 sequence (DNA): TGTGCCAGCAGTTTACAGGGGGTCGCTGGAAACACCATATATTTT. It is translated as CASSLQGVAGNTIYF.

The chain links TRBV10-3 to TRBJ2-7; D possibly uses TRBD1 or TRBD2 (7 bases each). The V gene lost 4 bases and the J gene lost 7 bases, with 14 bases spanning the gap. The germline V gene encodes CDR1 ENHRY and CDR2 SYGVKD. The CDR3 has 13 amino acids. The CDR3 sequence is CAISGGTAGEQYF. CDR3 DNA sequence: TGTGCCATCAGTGGGGGGACAGCGGGGGAGCAGTACTTC.

The J gene is TRBJ2-3, the V gene TRBV19, with D unclear. Germline CDR1 is LNHDA and CDR2 is SQIVND (reference sequence). The V end was cut by 3 bases, the J end by 2 bases, with 9 bases between. The CDR3 length is 14 residues. CDR3 bases: TGTGCCAGTAGTATCTTGCTAATCACAGATACGCAGTATTTT. Protein: CASSILLITDTQYF. Supplemented by reference TRBV19 and TRBJ2-3, the full variable domain reads DGGITQSPKYLFRKEGQNVTLSCEQNLNHDAMYWYRQDPGQGLRLIYYSQIVNDFQKGDIAEGYSVSREKKESFPLTVTSAQKNPTAFYLCASSILLITDTQYFGPGTRLTVL.

V gene TRBV7-9 combines with J gene TRBJ1-5, with a tentative D call TRBD1 (6 bases). The CDR3 runs 12 residues. CDR1 and CDR2 from the germline V gene are SEHNR and FQNEAQ (reference sequence). Trimming shortened V by 5 bases and J by 9 bases, and 11 bases separated the two germline ends. The CDR3 DNA reads as TGTGCCAGCAGCGCAGGGGAAAGGCCCCAGCATTTT. Amino acids: CASSAGERPQHF.

The chain is built from TRBV7-3 and TRBJ2-5, with a tentative D call TRBD2 (5 bases). The CDR3 runs to 13 residues. Germline values: CDR1 SGHTA, CDR2 FQGTGA. The V end was cut by 2 bases, the J end by 5 bases, with 9 bases between. CDR3 coding DNA: TGTGCCAGCAGCTTATCTACGGGGGAGACCCAGTACTTC. It yields the protein CASSLSTGETQYF.

This clone rates as medium-sized. This chain connects TRBV6-5 to TRBJ1-2; perhaps TRBD1 as D (6 bases). The CDR3 is made up of 14 amino acids. Germline assignment: CDR1 MNHEY and CDR2 SVGAGI. Trimming pared 5 bases from V and 4 bases from J, leaving 14 bases between. The CDR3 loop reads CASSHQGGRYGYTF. As DNA, the CDR3 is TGTGCCAGCAGTCACCAAGGGGGTCGCTATGGCTACACCTTC.

This clone is labeled medium-sized. The chain is built from TRBV18 and TRBJ2-7; 9 bases map to TRBD2. The germline V gene encodes CDR1 KGHSH and CDR2 LQKENI. The CDR3 is 15 residues long. V was clipped by 3 bases and J by 0 bases; unmatched bases: 3. The CDR3 bases are TGTGCCAGCTCACCGCTGACTAGCGGCTCCTACGAGCAGTACTTC. Translated, it gives CASSPLTSGSYEQYF.

V is TRBV14 and J is TRBJ2-2; 9 nucleotides agree with TRBD2. Germline V lookup: CDR1 SGHDN, CDR2 FVKESK. J lost 0 bases, V lost 1 base, and 0 bases had no gene match. The CDR3 sequence is 16 residues long. The CDR3 protein is CASSQVAGANTGELFF. For the CDR3, the DNA is TGTGCCAGCAGCCAAGTAGCGGGGGCGAACACCGGGGAGCTGTTTTTT.

The CDR3, as DNA: TGCGCCAGCAGCTTGGGGGAATCTGGAAACACCATATATTTT. Amino acids: CASSLGESGNTIYF. The chain employs TRBV5-1 and TRBJ1-3; D is uncertain. Germline CDR1 reads SGHRS; CDR2 reads YFSETQ. The V end was cut by 0 bases, the J end by 1 base, with 5 bases between. CDR3 length: 14 amino acids.

The J gene is TRBJ2-6, the V gene TRBV9; D ambiguous. The germline V gene has CDR1 SGDLS and CDR2 YYNGEE. This CDR3 is built from 14 residues. The V and J ends lost 0 bases and 4 bases respectively, with 5 bases between them. The CDR3 region is CASSVGNGANVLTF. The CDR3 DNA is TGTGCCAGCAGCGTAGGCAACGGGGCCAACGTCCTGACTTTC.

The V and J genes are TRBV9 and TRBJ2-1; TRBD1 might be the D (5 bases). CDR1 SGDLS and CDR2 YYNGEE come from the germline V gene. The ends were cut back, 4 bases at V and 1 base at J, with 12 bases in the middle. CDR3 length equals 15 residues. In DNA form, the CDR3 reads TGTGCCAGCAGCCAAACCGGACATTCCTACAATGAGCAGTTCTTC. Translating gives CASSQTGHSYNEQFF.

This chain joins TRBV16 and TRBJ1-2; TRBD1 is a possible D gene (5 bases). V dropped 3 bases and J dropped 6 bases, with 14 bases sitting between them. This CDR3 is built from 14 residues. Germline CDR1 is KGHSY and CDR2 is FQNENV. CDR3 nucleotide sequence: TGTGCCAGCAGCCATCCCGGGACGCCCCATGGCTACACCTTC. Its translation is CASSHPGTPHGYTF.

The CDR3 sequence: CASSLTHQPQHF. The CDR3 DNA reads TGTGCCAGCAGCTTAACCCATCAGCCCCAGCATTTT. V and J are TRBV7-8 and TRBJ1-5, with D uncertain. The germline gives CDR1 SGHVS, CDR2 FQNEAQ. CDR3 size: 12 residues. V was trimmed by 2 bases and J by 5 bases, leaving 4 bases between them.

V gene TRBV28 combines with J gene TRBJ2-7; tentative D call: TRBD2 (5 bases). The CDR3 sequence is 16 residues long. In germline, CDR1 is MDHEN, CDR2 SYDVKM. V was pared by 0 bases and J by 4 bases, with 16 bases between. DNA for the CDR3: TGTGCCAGCAGTTTATGGGGCGCGTCGAGGGCTTACGAGCAGTACTTC. Protein sequence: CASSLWGASRAYEQYF.